Listed here are 13 T cell receptor beta chains from one sample, sequenced in a study of cytomegalovirus exposure and HLA in healthy donors. The PCR ran on 60 Vbeta and 13 Jbeta primers. Data came from immunoSEQ multiplex PCR; TCRdb stores just in-frame clones and leaves some out. This sample has under 250,000 clones, with more than 75% found just once. Sequencing used PBMCs. These receptors all come from a male donor in good health and CMV-seronegative.

J is TRBJ2-5 and V is TRBV7-8; 7 nucleotides align to TRBD1. The CDR3 has 15 residues. The ends lost 8 bases at V and 0 bases at J; junction bases unmatched: 9. The V gene's germline CDR1 is SGHVS and CDR2 FQNEAQ. The CDR3 here is CASLQGTMYQETQYF. DNA of the CDR3: TGTGCCAGCTTACAGGGGACGATGTACCAAGAGACCCAGTACTTC.

The gene calls are TRBV27 and TRBJ2-7; 7 nucleotides align to TRBD1. The CDR3 consists of 16 residues. V lost 6 bases and J lost 2; bases outside the gene matches: 13. Germline-derived CDR1 and CDR2 are MNHEY and SMNVEV (reference sequence). The CDR3 region is CASRMRQGMGAYEQYF. DNA of the CDR3: TGTGCCAGCAGGATGAGACAGGGAATGGGGGCCTACGAGCAGTACTTC.

The rearrangement uses TRBV12-5 and TRBJ2-5; possible D gene TRBD2, 7 bases. Between the trimmed V and J ends, which lost 11 bases and 9 bases, there was a span of 22 bases. The CDR3 totals 13 residues. Germline lookup yields CDR1 LGHNT and CDR2 FRNRAP. The CDR3 sequence: CAGEGGGGDSQYF. CDR3 nucleotide sequence: TGTGCTGGGGAGGGGGGAGGGGGGGATTCCCAGTACTTC.

The V gene is TRBV10-1, the J gene TRBJ2-3, with D possibly matching TRBD2 (6 bases). The CDR3 covers 13 residues. Trimming took off 10 bases at V and 1 base at J, with 12 bases between the two ends. Per germline, CDR1 WNHNN and CDR2 SYGVQD (reference sequence). The CDR3 is CATSERGTDTQYF. For the CDR3, the DNA is TGCGCCACATCGGAGCGGGGCACAGATACGCAGTATTTT.

The chain is built from TRBV30 and TRBJ1-2, with no clear D. The germline V gene encodes CDR1 GTSNPN and CDR2 SVGIG (reference sequence). CDR3 size: 13 residues. Trimming took 2 bases from V and 2 from J, leaving 9 bases between them. The CDR3 here is CAWSIGRNYGYTF. The CDR3 coding sequence is TGTGCCTGGAGTATTGGGAGGAACTATGGCTACACCTTC.

This clone was recorded once. This chain connects TRBV2 to TRBJ2-3; 8 bases are a match to TRBD2. The J segment lost 6 bases and the V segment lost 5 bases, leaving 7 bases of the junction unmatched. Per germline, CDR1 SNHLY and CDR2 FYNNEI. The CDR3 contains 14 residues. The CDR3 region is CASSQTSDTDTQYF. The DNA of the CDR3 is TGTGCCAGCAGTCAGACTAGCGATACGGATACGCAGTATTTT.

V is TRBV4-1 and J is TRBJ1-5, with 7 bases lining up with TRBD1. After removal of 3 bases from V and 7 bases from J, the junction contained 6 bases not matched to a gene. CDR1 is MGHRA and CDR2 is YSYEKL in the germline V gene. The length of the CDR3 is 14 residues. The CDR3 DNA reads TGCGCCAGCAGCCAGGAGACAGGGCGACAGCCCCAGCATTTT. Residues: CASSQETGRQPQHF.

This clone was counted a single time. This chain joins TRBV5-8 and TRBJ1-2; tentative D call: TRBD1 (5 bases). Germline V CDR1 and CDR2: SGHTS, YDEGEE. The CDR3 has 17 amino acids. Trimming cost V 0 bases and J 2 bases, with 17 bases left between them. The CDR3 coding sequence is TGTGCCAGCAGCTTGGGACCTAACCGCAGGGTCAACTATGGCTACACCTTC. Translating it yields CASSLGPNRRVNYGYTF.

The chain uses TRBV19 and TRBJ2-1; D remains unclear. Trimming stripped 2 bases from V and 5 bases from J, with 13 bases between. Looked up from germline, CDR1 is LNHDA and CDR2 is SQIVND (reference sequence). This CDR3 is 15 amino acids long. The CDR3 reads CASSISRPGDNEQFF. The CDR3 DNA sequence: TGTGCCAGTAGTATAAGTAGACCAGGCGACAATGAGCAGTTCTTC.

The chain couples TRBV6-5 to TRBJ2-7; D is possibly TRBD1 (5 bases). The V end lost 0 bases, the J end lost 0 bases, and 9 bases lay between the germline ends. Germline values: CDR1 MNHEY, CDR2 SVGAGI. The CDR3 spans 15 residues. CDR3 residues: CASSYSRDSSYEQYF. The CDR3 nucleotides are TGTGCCAGCAGTTACTCCAGGGATAGCTCCTACGAGCAGTACTTC.

The CDR3 sequence is CASSLHGTGQETQYF. The CDR3 nucleotides are TGCGCCAGCAGCCTGCACGGGACAGGCCAAGAGACCCAGTACTTC. This chain connects TRBV4-1 to TRBJ2-5, with 8 bases fitting TRBD1. V lost 4 bases to trimming and J lost 1 base; unmatched junction nucleotides: 5. The length of the CDR3 is 15 residues. CDR1 and CDR2 from the germline V gene are MGHRA and YSYEKL.

On this clone itself: The junction departs from the called germline gene at one end, perhaps through a read error. CDR3 DNA sequence: TGTTCCAGCAGCTTAATTGTTAATGGAAACACCATATATTTT. This gives the protein CSSSLIVNGNTIYF. V and J are TRBV7-9 and TRBJ1-3; unclear D gene. The CDR3 consists of 14 residues. In germline, CDR1 is SEHNR, CDR2 FQNEAQ (reference sequence).

The chain uses TRBV18 and TRBJ2-7; no clear D gene. Germline assignment: CDR1 KGHSH and CDR2 LQKENI. This CDR3 has 12 amino acids. V shed 4 bases and J shed 3 bases, with 7 bases lying between them. CDR3: CASSHYYYEQYF. The DNA of the CDR3 is TGTGCCAGCTCACACTACTACTACGAGCAGTACTTC.